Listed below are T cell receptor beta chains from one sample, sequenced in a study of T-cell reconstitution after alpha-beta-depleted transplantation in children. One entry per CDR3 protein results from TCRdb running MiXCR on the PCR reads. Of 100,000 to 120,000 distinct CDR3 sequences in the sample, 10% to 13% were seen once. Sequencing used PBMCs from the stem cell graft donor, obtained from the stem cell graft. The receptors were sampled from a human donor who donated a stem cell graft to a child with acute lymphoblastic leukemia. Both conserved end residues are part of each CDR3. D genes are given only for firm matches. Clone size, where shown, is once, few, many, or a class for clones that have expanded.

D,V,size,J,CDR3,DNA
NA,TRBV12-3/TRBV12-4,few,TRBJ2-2,CAISLQQGGRTTGELFF,TGTGCCATCAGCCTGCAACAGGGAGGAAGAACAACCGGGGAGCTGTTTTTT
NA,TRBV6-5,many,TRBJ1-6,CASSYSATGRSSYNSPLHF,TGTGCCAGCAGTTACTCTGCCACAGGGCGTAGCTCCTATAATTCACCCCTCCACTTT
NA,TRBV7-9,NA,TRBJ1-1,CASSLAEEMNTEAFF,TGTGCCAGCAGCTTAGCGGAGGAGATGAACACTGAAGCTTTCTTT
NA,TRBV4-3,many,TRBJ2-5,CASSQDLGNPETQYF,TGCGCCAGCAGCCAAGATCTTGGGAATCCAGAGACCCAGTACTTC
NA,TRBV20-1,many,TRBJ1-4,CSARGGGSTNEKLFF,TGCAGTGCTCGTGGGGGAGGCTCAACTAATGAAAAACTGTTTTTT
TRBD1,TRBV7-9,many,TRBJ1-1,CASSQGQVNTEAFF,TGTGCCAGCAGTCAGGGACAGGTTAACACTGAAGCTTTCTTT
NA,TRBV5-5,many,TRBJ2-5,CASSPQQAGPTQYF,TGTGCCAGCAGCCCGCAACAAGCAGGTCCGACCCAGTACTTC
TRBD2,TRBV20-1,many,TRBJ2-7,CSARVKTSGGHPYEQYF,TGCAGTGCTAGAGTCAAGACTAGCGGGGGGCATCCCTACGAGCAGTACTTC
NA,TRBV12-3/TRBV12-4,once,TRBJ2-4,CASSLAGNSQYF,TGTGCCAGCAGTTTAGCAGGGAACAGTCAGTACTTC
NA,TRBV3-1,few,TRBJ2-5,CATTQDGTKQWEETQYF,TGTGCCACCACCCAAGACGGGACCAAACAGTGGGAAGAGACCCAGTACTTC
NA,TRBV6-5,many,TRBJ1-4,CASSYASGEKLFF,TGTGCCAGCAGTTACGCATCTGGGGAAAAACTGTTTTTT
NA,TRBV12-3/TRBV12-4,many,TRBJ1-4,CASSWGLANEKLFF,TGTGCCAGCAGTTGGGGGTTAGCGAATGAAAAACTGTTTTTT
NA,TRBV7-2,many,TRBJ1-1,CASSPSYRNTEAFF,TGTGCCAGCAGCCCTTCCTACAGGAACACTGAAGCTTTCTTT
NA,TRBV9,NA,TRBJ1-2,CASSSRMGYTF,TGTGCCAGCAGCTCCAGGATGGGGTACACCTTC
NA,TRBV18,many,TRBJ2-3,CASSPDSTTDTQYF,TGTGCCAGCTCACCCGATTCTACGACTGATACGCAGTATTTT
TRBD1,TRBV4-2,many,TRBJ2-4,CASSQEARTGGKNIQYF,TGTGCCAGCAGCCAAGAAGCTAGGACAGGGGGAAAAAACATTCAGTACTTC
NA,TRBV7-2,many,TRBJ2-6,CASSTQGTPGANVLTF,TGTGCCAGCAGCACTCAGGGTACTCCTGGGGCCAACGTCCTGACTTTC
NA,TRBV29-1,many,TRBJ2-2,CSGENTGELFF,TGCAGCGGGGAGAACACCGGGGAGCTGTTTTTT
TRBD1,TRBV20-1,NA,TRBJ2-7,CSAAGQGPYEQYF,TGCAGTGCCGCGGGACAGGGACCTTACGAGCAGTACTTC
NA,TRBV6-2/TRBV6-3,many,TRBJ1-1,CASVTVPNTEAFF,TGTGCCAGCGTTACAGTACCGAACACTGAAGCTTTCTTT
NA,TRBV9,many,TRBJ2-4,CASSSLPTEKANIQYF,TGTGCCAGCAGCTCCCTCCCTACAGAGAAAGCAAACATTCAGTACTTC